These T cell receptor beta chains were read from a single sample in a study of cytomegalovirus exposure and HLA in healthy donors. The data were produced by immunoSEQ multiplex PCR, yet TCRdb's version contains in-frame clones alone and is incomplete. The sample includes 130,000 or so clones, about 76% of them seen just once. Sequenced input: PBMCs. Every receptor here comes from a middle-aged man in good health and CMV-seropositive. Each CDR3 is given with its conserved first and last residue.

v_gene	j_gene	CDR3aa
TRBV6-5	TRBJ1-4	CASSFRGFEKLFF
TRBV7-2	TRBJ2-3	CASSSSDTQYF
TRBV5-1	TRBJ1-3	CASSLIGGTGGLGSGNTIYF
TRBV5-1	TRBJ1-6	CASRTGSSYNSPLHF
TRBV6-1	TRBJ2-7	CASSEAGTAYEQYF
TRBV15	TRBJ2-2	CATPTSANTGELFF
TRBV23-1	TRBJ2-1	CASSQQKGAYNEQFF
TRBV4-2	TRBJ2-2	CASSQDPPGQGGLGTGELFF
TRBV28	TRBJ1-4	CASSLGPGGTRAAKLFF
TRBV5-1	TRBJ1-2	CASSLATREGHYGYTF
TRBV19	TRBJ2-6	CASSVSDVLTF
TRBV19	TRBJ1-1	CASSIEQDTEAFF
TRBV30	TRBJ2-7	CAWRRQGATWTSGRNAYEQYF
TRBV19	TRBJ1-2	CASSIYAGTGVGYTF
TRBV27	TRBJ1-6	CASSIQGAGGTLHF
TRBV5-6	TRBJ1-5	CASSLVASNQPQHF